A single sample is the source of the 28 T cell receptor beta chains below, sequenced in a study of cytomegalovirus exposure and HLA in healthy donors. The PCR had 60 Vbeta and 13 Jbeta primers. The method was immunoSEQ multiplex PCR; TCRdb's version includes in-frame clones alone and lacks a portion of them. This sample has tens of thousands of clones, with just under 70% found just once. The sequencing input was PBMCs. Every receptor here comes from a man aged 45-65 years in good health and CMV-seronegative.

This clone was seen just once. The rearrangement links TRBV27 to TRBJ2-7, with D unclear. Germline CDR1 is MNHEY and CDR2 is SMNVEV (reference sequence). The CDR3 length is 13 residues. V lost 5 bases to trimming and J lost 7 bases, with 15 bases between them. CDR3 region: CASSPYRGGEQYF. As DNA, the CDR3 is TGTGCCAGCAGTCCGTACCGAGGTGGGGAGCAGTACTTC.

This clone was seen only a few times. V usage is TRBV15 and J usage is TRBJ1-1; TRBD1 agrees at 7 bases. CDR1 and CDR2 (germline): LNHNV, YYDKDF (reference sequence). CDR3 length equals 19 residues. J was trimmed by 1 base and V by 5 bases; bases with no gene match: 19. The CDR3 nucleotides read TGTGCCACCAGCGTAAGAGGCGGACAGGACCCTATATGGAACACTGAAGCTTTCTTT. Its protein is CATSVRGGQDPIWNTEAFF. Full variable domain (outside the CDR3, taken from reference TRBV15 and TRBJ1-1): DAMVIQNPRYQVTQFGKPVTLSCSQTLNHNVMYWYQQKSSQAPKLLFHYYDKDFNNEADTPDNFQSRRPNTSFCFLDIRSPGLGDTAMYLCATSVRGGQDPIWNTEAFFGQGTRLTVV.

V gene TRBV4-1 combines with J gene TRBJ2-7; 9 bases agree with TRBD2. CDR1 is MGHRA and CDR2 is YSYEKL in the germline V gene. With V trimmed by 1 base and J by 3 bases, 7 bases remained unmatched. The CDR3 loop spans 16 amino acids. CDR3 protein: CASSQVVTSGRYEQYV. The CDR3 coding sequence is TGCGCCAGCAGCCAAGTCGTCACTAGCGGGCGCTACGAGCAGTACGTC.

The rearrangement joins TRBV4-1 to TRBJ1-3; D not certain. V lost 4 bases and J lost 6, with 10 bases in between. The length of the CDR3 is 13 residues. The germline V gene encodes CDR1 MGHRA and CDR2 YSYEKL. CDR3 nucleotide sequence: TGCGCCAGCAGCCTGAGGGTGTTAAACACCATATATTTT. This translates into CASSLRVLNTIYF.

The chain couples TRBV4-3 to TRBJ1-1; D call uncertain. This CDR3 is built from 16 residues. The germline V gene encodes CDR1 LGHNA and CDR2 YSLEER. V dropped 0 bases and J dropped 2 bases, with 13 bases sitting between them. CDR3 region: CASSQDWEGFNTEAFF. The CDR3 bases are TGCGCCAGCAGCCAAGATTGGGAGGGTTTTAACACTGAAGCTTTCTTT.

This sequence joins TRBV4-2 and TRBJ2-7; TRBD1 agrees at 10 bases. The CDR3 runs to 13 residues. After removal of 4 bases from V and 3 bases from J, the junction contained 0 bases not matched to a gene. CDR1 and CDR2 from the germline V gene are LGHNA and YNFKEQ. CDR3 nucleotides: TGTGCCAGCAGCCGGGACAGGGGCTACGAGCAGTACTTC. Amino acid sequence: CASSRDRGYEQYF.

The rearrangement links TRBV6-1 to TRBJ2-5; 7 bases line up with TRBD2. The CDR3 runs to 15 residues. The germline CDR1 and CDR2 sequences are MNHNS and SASEGT. The ends lost 5 bases at V and 5 bases at J; junction bases unmatched: 11. CDR3 DNA sequence: TGTGCCAGCAGTCCCGGGACTACTACTTCTGAGACCCAGTACTTC. Encoded protein: CASSPGTTTSETQYF.

The chain combines TRBV6-6 with TRBJ1-4; D is unresolved. Germline V CDR1 and CDR2: MNHNY, SVGAGI (reference sequence). The CDR3 is made up of 14 amino acids. With 5 bases removed from V and 7 bases from J, the gap between germline ends came to 14 bases. The CDR3 sequence is CASSTGWRGEKLFF. CDR3 nucleotide sequence: TGTGCCAGCAGTACCGGATGGAGAGGTGAAAAACTGTTTTTT.

This clone was picked up a small number of times. The rearrangement joins TRBV5-1 to TRBJ1-1; weak D call: TRBD1 (5 bases). V lost 4 bases to trimming and J lost 3 bases, with 16 bases between them. The CDR3 extends over 15 amino acids. CDR1 and CDR2 (germline): SGHRS, YFSETQ. CDR3 sequence: CASSVRRAGDTEAFF. In DNA, the CDR3 is TGCGCCAGCAGCGTTCGGCGGGCGGGGGACACTGAAGCTTTCTTT.

The CDR3 is CASSSGLAGRGKFF. Written as DNA, the CDR3 is TGTGCCAGCAGCTCGGGACTAGCGGGTCGCGGTAAGTTCTTC. This rearrangement joins TRBV7-8 to TRBJ2-1; TRBD2 matches at 12 bases. Germline V gives CDR1 SGHVS, CDR2 FQNEAQ. J gave up 14 bases and V 4 bases, and 9 bases lay outside the gene matches. This CDR3 spans 14 amino acids.

V gene TRBV10-2 combines with J gene TRBJ2-7; 12 bases line up with TRBD2. Germline V gene sequence: CDR1 WSHSY, CDR2 SAAADI. With 4 bases clipped from V and 7 bases from J, the junction kept 11 bases outside the gene matches. The CDR3 is 16 residues long. CDR3 protein: CASSGVSSGRAKEQYV. The CDR3 nucleotides read TGCGCCAGCAGTGGTGTTTCTAGCGGGAGGGCAAAGGAGCAGTACGTC.

The V call is TRBV6-6, the J call TRBJ2-1, with 12 nucleotides matching TRBD2. J gave up 4 bases and V 6 bases, and 4 bases lay outside the gene matches. This CDR3 contains 15 residues. CDR1 and CDR2 from the germline V gene are MNHNY and SVGAGI (reference sequence). CDR3 region: CASRFLAGGYNEQFF. CDR3 nucleotides: TGTGCCAGCAGATTTCTAGCGGGGGGGTACAATGAGCAGTTCTTC.

This clone was recorded once. The chain employs TRBV28 and TRBJ1-5; 7 bases are shared with TRBD1. CDR1 is MDHEN and CDR2 is SYDVKM in the germline V gene. CDR3 size: 15 residues. The V gene end was trimmed by 6 bases and the J gene end by 0 bases; junction bases not matched to a gene: 5. CDR3 residues: CASRPGQYSNQPQHF. The CDR3 DNA reads as TGTGCCAGCAGACCGGGACAGTATAGCAATCAGCCCCAGCATTTT.

This clone was counted a few times. The rearrangement links TRBV19 to TRBJ1-6; 8 bases agree with TRBD1. V was pared by 5 bases and J by 10 bases, with 4 bases of the junction left unmatched. Looked up from germline, CDR1 is LNHDA and CDR2 is SQIVND (reference sequence). This CDR3 has 13 residues. The CDR3 DNA is TGTGCCAGTAGTCGGACAGGGAGATCACCCCTCCACTTT. This codes for CASSRTGRSPLHF.

This clone has more than one count but fewer than ten. V usage is TRBV10-3 and J usage is TRBJ2-1, with D possibly being TRBD2 (6 bases). Germline assignment: CDR1 ENHRY and CDR2 SYGVKD. Trimming cost V 4 bases and J 10 bases, with 11 bases left between them. CDR3 length: 12 residues. CDR3 protein: CAISGSGEEQFF. DNA for the CDR3: TGTGCCATCAGTGGATCGGGAGAGGAGCAGTTCTTC.

The rearrangement links TRBV14 to TRBJ2-3; weak D call: TRBD2 (5 bases). Trimming shortened V by 3 bases and J by 1 base, and 8 bases separated the two germline ends. The CDR3 length is 14 residues. Germline V gene lookup returns CDR1 SGHDN and CDR2 FVKESK. CDR3 DNA sequence: TGTGCCAGCAGCCATCCAGCGGGCACAGATACGCAGTATTTT. Protein sequence: CASSHPAGTDTQYF.

This clone was detected a few times. J is TRBJ2-3 and V is TRBV28, with 10 bases identical to TRBD2. The CDR3 contains 16 residues. V shed 3 bases and J 4 bases; nucleotides not matched to a gene: 7. CDR1 is MDHEN, CDR2 SYDVKM, per germline. As DNA, the CDR3 is TGTGCCAGCAGTTTTGGCCTAGCGGGAGTTGCAGATACGCAGTATTTT. Translating gives CASSFGLAGVADTQYF.

This clone was recorded once. This chain connects TRBV4-3 to TRBJ1-4; 7 nucleotides agree with TRBD1. Germline V gene data show CDR1 as LGHNA and CDR2 as YSLEER. Losses at the gene ends were 1 base for V and 7 bases for J; bases not matched to a gene: 6. This CDR3 region has 15 residues. The CDR3 region is CASSQGSGGAEKLFF. CDR3 bases: TGCGCCAGCAGCCAAGGGTCAGGGGGTGCTGAAAAACTGTTTTTT.

This sequence joins TRBV27 and TRBJ2-5, with 9 bases that match TRBD1. Trimming cost V 7 bases and J 5 bases; bases outside gene matches: 11. Germline CDR1 reads MNHEY; CDR2 reads SMNVEV (reference sequence). The CDR3 has 15 residues. The DNA of the CDR3 is TGTGCCAGCAATCCGGGACAGGGAGGTTTTGAGACCCAGTACTTC. It yields the protein CASNPGQGGFETQYF.

The V and J genes are TRBV6-4 and TRBJ2-2, with D possibly being TRBD1 (6 bases). The ends were cut back, 5 bases at V and 2 bases at J, with 9 bases in the middle. CDR3 length: 14 residues. Germline loops: CDR1 MRHNA, CDR2 SNTAGT. The CDR3 region is CASSIQGNTGELFF. The CDR3 bases are TGTGCCAGCAGTATACAGGGAAACACCGGGGAGCTGTTTTTT.

The table lists this clone with a few counts. The V call is TRBV10-1, the J call TRBJ2-7; a weak D match, TRBD1 (6 bases). This CDR3 is 12 amino acids long. The ends were cut back, 8 bases at V and 0 bases at J, with 8 bases in the middle. CDR1 WNHNN and CDR2 SYGVQD come from the germline V gene (reference sequence). CDR3 in amino acids: CASQGTSYEQYF. DNA for the CDR3: TGCGCCAGCCAGGGGACCTCCTACGAGCAGTACTTC.

The chain employs TRBV6-1 and TRBJ2-7, with TRBD2 matching over 7 bases. There are 14 residues in the CDR3. Losses at the gene ends were 8 bases for V and 1 base for J; bases not matched to a gene: 8. Germline V gene data show CDR1 as MNHNS and CDR2 as SASEGT. CDR3 residues: CASQLGGISYEQYV. In DNA form, the CDR3 reads TGTGCCAGCCAACTGGGGGGGATTTCCTACGAGCAGTACGTC.

The chain has TRBV21-1 and TRBJ2-7; TRBD2 was called by the table and not checked on the DNA. TRBV21-1 is given as a pseudogene. The CDR3 contains 14 residues. CDR3 in amino acids: CASSARWGGYEQYV. Here the CDR3 DNA reads TGTGCCAGCAGCGCCCGGTGGGGGGGCTACGAGCAGTACGTC.

The J gene is TRBJ1-5, the V gene TRBV10-3; possibly TRBD1 for D (5 bases). CDR1 is ENHRY and CDR2 is SYGVKD in the germline V gene. Trimming left V 1 base short and J 6 bases short, with 16 bases between. This CDR3 comprises 16 residues. The CDR3 sequence: CAISELRAGGRQPQHF. CDR3 nucleotide sequence: TGTGCCATCAGTGAGTTACGGGCCGGGGGACGTCAGCCCCAGCATTTT.

The V and J genes are TRBV19 and TRBJ1-5, with TRBD1 matching over 9 bases. The CDR3 has 15 residues. Germline CDR1 reads LNHDA; CDR2 reads SQIVND (reference sequence). V lost 6 bases, J lost 10 bases, and 13 bases stayed unmatched. The CDR3 here is CASSGDRDRVRPQHF. CDR3 sequence (DNA): TGTGCCAGTAGCGGAGACCGGGACAGGGTTCGCCCCCAGCATTTT. The full variable domain, completed using reference TRBV19 and TRBJ1-5, is DGGITQSPKYLFRKEGQNVTLSCEQNLNHDAMYWYRQDPGQGLRLIYYSQIVNDFQKGDIAEGYSVSREKKESFPLTVTSAQKNPTAFYLCASSGDRDRVRPQHFGDGTRLSIL.

V gene TRBV7-3 combines with J gene TRBJ2-3, with 7 bases identical to TRBD1. The J segment lost 4 bases and the V segment lost 2 bases, leaving 6 bases of the junction unmatched. The germline gives CDR1 SGHTA, CDR2 FQGTGA. The CDR3 loop spans 15 amino acids. The CDR3 sequence: CASSLGRGISDTQYF. The DNA for the CDR3 is TGTGCCAGCAGCTTAGGCAGGGGGATATCAGATACGCAGTATTTT.

V usage is TRBV4-1 and J usage is TRBJ2-5; perhaps TRBD1 as D (6 bases). V was clipped by 1 base and J by 2 bases, with 20 bases between them. Germline V gene lookup returns CDR1 MGHRA and CDR2 YSYEKL. This CDR3 contains 18 residues. Written as DNA, the CDR3 is TGCGCCAGCAGCCAAGGGGTAGCACAGGGCGAGGGGCAAGAGACCCAGTACTTC. It encodes CASSQGVAQGEGQETQYF.

J is TRBJ2-5 and V is TRBV6-6, with D maybe TRBD2 (5 bases). The CDR3 sequence is 11 residues long. Germline V gene lookup returns CDR1 MNHNY and CDR2 SVGAGI (reference sequence). Trimming pared 6 bases from V and 3 bases from J, leaving 5 bases between. The chain's CDR3 is CASRREETQYF. CDR3 in DNA: TGTGCCAGCAGGAGGGAAGAGACCCAGTACTTC.